This T cell receptor beta chain appears in the sequencing data of a study of blood T cell repertoires in COVID-19. TCRdb keeps only in-frame clones here, not all; method: immunoSEQ multiplex PCR. The table records around 100,000 clones, around nine tenths of them present only once. This CDR3 comprises 16 residues. CDR1 and CDR2 (germline): SGHDT, YYEEEE. Trimming shortened V by 0 bases and J by 2 bases, and 11 bases separated the two germline ends. The sequence derives from a man aged 45-65 years with acute or convalescent COVID-19. Sequencing input: peripheral blood. The V call is TRBV5-6, the J call TRBJ2-2; a weak D match, TRBD1 (5 bases). The CDR3 sequence: CASSLVGGANTGELFF. CDR3 in DNA: TGTGCCAGCAGCTTGGTAGGTGGGGCCAACACCGGGGAGCTGTTTTTT.